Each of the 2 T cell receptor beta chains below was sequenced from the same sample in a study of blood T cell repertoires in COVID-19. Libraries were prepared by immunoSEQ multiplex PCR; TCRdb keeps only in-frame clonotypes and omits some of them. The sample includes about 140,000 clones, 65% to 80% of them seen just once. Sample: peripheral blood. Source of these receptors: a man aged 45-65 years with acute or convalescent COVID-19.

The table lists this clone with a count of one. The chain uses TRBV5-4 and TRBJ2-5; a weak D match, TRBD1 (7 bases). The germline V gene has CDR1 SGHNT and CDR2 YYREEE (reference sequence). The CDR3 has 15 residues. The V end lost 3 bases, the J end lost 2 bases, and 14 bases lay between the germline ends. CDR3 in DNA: TGTGCCAGCAGCTCGCCAGGGGGGCTACAAGAGACCCAGTACTTC. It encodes CASSSPGGLQETQYF.

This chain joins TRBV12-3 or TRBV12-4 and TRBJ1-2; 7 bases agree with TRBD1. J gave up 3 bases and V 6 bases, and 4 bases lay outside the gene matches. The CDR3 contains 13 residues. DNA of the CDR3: TGTGCCAGCAGCCACAGGGGTGACTATGGCTACACCTTC. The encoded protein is CASSHRGDYGYTF.